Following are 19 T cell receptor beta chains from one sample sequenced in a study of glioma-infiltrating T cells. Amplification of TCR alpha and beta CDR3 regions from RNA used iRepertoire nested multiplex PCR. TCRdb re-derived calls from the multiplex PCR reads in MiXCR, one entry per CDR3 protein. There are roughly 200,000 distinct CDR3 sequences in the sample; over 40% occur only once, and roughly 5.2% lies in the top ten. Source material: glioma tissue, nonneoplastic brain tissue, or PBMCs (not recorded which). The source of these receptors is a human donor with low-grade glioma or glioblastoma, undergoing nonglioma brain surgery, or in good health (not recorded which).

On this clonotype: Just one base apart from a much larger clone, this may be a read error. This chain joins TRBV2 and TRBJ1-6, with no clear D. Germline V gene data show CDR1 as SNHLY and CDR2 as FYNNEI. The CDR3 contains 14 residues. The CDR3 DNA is TGTGTCAGCAGTGAGAGGGCGACAAACTCACCCCTCCACTTT. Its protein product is CVSSERATNSPLHF.

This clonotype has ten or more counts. The CDR3 sequence: CSARADSFNTGELFF. The CDR3, as DNA: TGCAGTGCTAGAGCCGACAGCTTCAACACCGGGGAGCTGTTTTTT. The chain employs TRBV20-1 and TRBJ2-2; D might be TRBD1 (5 bases). Deletions cut 1 base from V and 2 bases from J, with 11 bases between. The CDR3 is made up of 15 amino acids. Germline assignment: CDR1 DFQATT and CDR2 SNEGSKA (reference sequence).

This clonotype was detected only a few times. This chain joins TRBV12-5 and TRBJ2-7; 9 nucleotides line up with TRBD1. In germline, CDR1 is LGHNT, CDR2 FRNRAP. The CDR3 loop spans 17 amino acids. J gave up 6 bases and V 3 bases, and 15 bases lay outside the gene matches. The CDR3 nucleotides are TGTGCTAGTGGTTTTCACAGGACAGGGGTCGTTGGATCCGAGCAGTACTTC. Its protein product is CASGFHRTGVVGSEQYF.

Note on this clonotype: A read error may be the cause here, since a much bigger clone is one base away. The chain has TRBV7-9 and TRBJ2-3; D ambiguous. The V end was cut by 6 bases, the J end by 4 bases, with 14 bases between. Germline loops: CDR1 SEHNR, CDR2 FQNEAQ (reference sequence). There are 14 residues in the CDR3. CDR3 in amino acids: CASRLSALADTQYF. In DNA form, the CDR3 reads TGTGCCAGCAGATTATCAGCCCTCGCAGATACGCAGTATTTT. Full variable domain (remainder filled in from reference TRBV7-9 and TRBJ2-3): DTGVSQNPRHKITKRGQNVTFRCDPISEHNRLYWYRQTLGQGPEFLTYFQNEAQLEKSRLLSDRFSAERPKGSFSTLEIQRTEQGDSAMYLCASRLSALADTQYFGPGTRLTVL.

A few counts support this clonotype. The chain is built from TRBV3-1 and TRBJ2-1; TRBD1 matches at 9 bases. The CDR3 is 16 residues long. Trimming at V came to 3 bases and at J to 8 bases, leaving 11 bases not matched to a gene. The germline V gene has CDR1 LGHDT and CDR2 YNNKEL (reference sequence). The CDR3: CASSQRRTGVVDEQFF. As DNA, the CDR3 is TGTGCCAGCAGCCAGAGACGGACAGGGGTGGTGGATGAGCAGTTCTTC.

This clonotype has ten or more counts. CDR3 region: CASSSSGWEQYF. In DNA, the CDR3 is TGTGCCAGCAGTTCGTCAGGGTGGGAGCAGTACTTC. The chain employs TRBV27 and TRBJ2-7; a possible D gene is TRBD1 (5 bases). Germline CDR1 and CDR2: MNHEY and SMNVEV (reference sequence). V lost 4 bases, J lost 7 bases, and 11 bases lay in between. The CDR3 spans 12 residues.

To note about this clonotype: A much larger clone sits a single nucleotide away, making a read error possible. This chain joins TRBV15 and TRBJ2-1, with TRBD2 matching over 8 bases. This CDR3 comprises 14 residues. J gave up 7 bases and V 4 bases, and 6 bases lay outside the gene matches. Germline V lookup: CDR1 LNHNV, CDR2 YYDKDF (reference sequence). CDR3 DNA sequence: TGTGCCACCAGCACAGCGGGAGATGTAAATGAGCAGTTCTTC. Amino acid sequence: CATSTAGDVNEQFF.

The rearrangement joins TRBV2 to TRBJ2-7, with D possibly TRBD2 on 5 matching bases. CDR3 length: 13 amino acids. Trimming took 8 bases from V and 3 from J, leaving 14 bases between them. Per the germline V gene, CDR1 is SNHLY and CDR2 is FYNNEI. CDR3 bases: TGTGCCAGCCCCGTTAGGGAGTACTACGAGCAGTACTTC. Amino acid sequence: CASPVREYYEQYF.

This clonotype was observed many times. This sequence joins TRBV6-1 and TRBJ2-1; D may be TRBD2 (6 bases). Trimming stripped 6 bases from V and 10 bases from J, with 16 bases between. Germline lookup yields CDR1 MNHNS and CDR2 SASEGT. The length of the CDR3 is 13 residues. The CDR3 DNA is TGTGCCAGCAGCCCCGGGACTCTGGGCGAGCAGTTCTTC. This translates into CASSPGTLGEQFF.

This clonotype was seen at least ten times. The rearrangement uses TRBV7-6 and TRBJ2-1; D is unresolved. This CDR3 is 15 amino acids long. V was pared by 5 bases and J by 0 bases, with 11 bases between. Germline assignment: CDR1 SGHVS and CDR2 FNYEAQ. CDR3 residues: CASSVSLSSYNEQFF. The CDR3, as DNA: TGTGCCAGCAGCGTTAGCTTGAGCTCCTACAATGAGCAGTTCTTC. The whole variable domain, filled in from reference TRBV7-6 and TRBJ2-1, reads GAGVSQSPRYKVTKRGQDVALRCDPISGHVSLYWYRQALGQGPEFLTYFNYEAQQDKSGLPNDRFSAERPEGSISTLTIQRTEQRDSAMYRCASSVSLSSYNEQFFGPGTRLTVL.

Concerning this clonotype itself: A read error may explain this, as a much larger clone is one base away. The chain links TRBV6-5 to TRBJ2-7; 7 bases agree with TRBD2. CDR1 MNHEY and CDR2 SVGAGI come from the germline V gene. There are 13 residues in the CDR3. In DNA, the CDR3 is TGTGCCAGCAACGACGGGGGGACCTACGAGAAGTACTTC. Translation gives CASNDGGTYEKYF.

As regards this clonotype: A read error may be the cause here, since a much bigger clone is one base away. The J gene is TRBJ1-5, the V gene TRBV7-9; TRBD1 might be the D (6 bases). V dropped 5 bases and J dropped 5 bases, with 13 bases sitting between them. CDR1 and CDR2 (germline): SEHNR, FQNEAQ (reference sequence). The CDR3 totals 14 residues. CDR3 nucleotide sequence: TGTGCCAGCAGCGTGGGACAATGCTATCAGCCCCAGCATTTT. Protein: CASSVGQCYQPQHF. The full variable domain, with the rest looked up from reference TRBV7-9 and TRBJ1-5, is DTGVSQNPRHKITKRGQNVTFRCDPISEHNRLYWYRQTLGQGPEFLTYFQNEAQLEKSRLLSDRFSAERPKGSFSTLEIQRTEQGDSAMYLCASSVGQCYQPQHFGDGTRLSIL.

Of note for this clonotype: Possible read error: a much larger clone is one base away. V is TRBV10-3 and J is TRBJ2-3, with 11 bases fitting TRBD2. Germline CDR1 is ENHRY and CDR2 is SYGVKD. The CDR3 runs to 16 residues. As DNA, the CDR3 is TGTGCCATCAGTACCGGGACTAGCGGCAGCAAAGATACGCAGTATTTT. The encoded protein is CAISTGTSGSKDTQYF.

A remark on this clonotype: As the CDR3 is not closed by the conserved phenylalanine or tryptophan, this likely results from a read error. CDR3 bases: TGCAGTGCTGAGAGCGGGGACACCTGCAATGAGCAGTTCTCC. Its translation: CSAESGDTCNEQFS. This chain links TRBV20-1 with TRBJ2-1; possibly TRBD2 for D (7 bases). The germline CDR1 and CDR2 sequences are DFQATT and SNEGSKA (reference sequence). V lost 5 bases to trimming and J lost 6 bases, with 17 bases between them. The CDR3 is 14 amino acids.

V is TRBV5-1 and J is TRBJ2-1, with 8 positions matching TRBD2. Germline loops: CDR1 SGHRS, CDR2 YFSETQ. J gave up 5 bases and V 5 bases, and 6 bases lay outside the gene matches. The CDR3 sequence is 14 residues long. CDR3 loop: CASSTSGRDNEQFF. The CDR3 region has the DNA TGCGCCAGCAGTACAAGCGGGAGAGACAATGAGCAGTTCTTC.

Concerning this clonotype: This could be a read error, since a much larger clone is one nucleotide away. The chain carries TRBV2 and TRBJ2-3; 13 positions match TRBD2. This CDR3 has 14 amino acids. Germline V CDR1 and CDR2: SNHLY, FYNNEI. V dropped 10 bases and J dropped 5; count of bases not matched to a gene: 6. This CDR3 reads CATGLAGDVDTQYF. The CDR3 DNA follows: TGTGCCACCGGACTAGCGGGAGACGTAGATACGCAGTATTTT.

The DNA for the CDR3 is TGTGCCAGCAGAGCTAGCGGGAGGAACACGTATACGCAGTATTTT. Translated: CASRASGRNTYTQYF. V is TRBV6-1 and J is TRBJ2-3, with 11 bases aligning to TRBD2. This CDR3 spans 15 amino acids. Unmatched junction bases numbered 9, after V lost 6 bases and J lost 7 bases. The V gene's germline CDR1 is MNHNS and CDR2 SASEGT.

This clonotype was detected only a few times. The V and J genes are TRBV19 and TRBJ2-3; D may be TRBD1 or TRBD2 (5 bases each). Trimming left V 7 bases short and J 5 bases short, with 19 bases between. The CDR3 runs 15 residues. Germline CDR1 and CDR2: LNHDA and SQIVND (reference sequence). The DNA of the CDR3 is TGTGCCAGTACCATCGGGGCCATCGCGGGAGATACGCAGTATTTT. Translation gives CASTIGAIAGDTQYF.

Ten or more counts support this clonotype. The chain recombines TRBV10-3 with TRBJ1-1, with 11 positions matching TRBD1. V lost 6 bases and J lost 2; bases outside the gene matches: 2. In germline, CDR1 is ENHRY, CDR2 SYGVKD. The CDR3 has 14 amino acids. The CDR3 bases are TGTGCCATCAGGGGGACAGGGGGTAACACTGAAGCTTTCTTT. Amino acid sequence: CAIRGTGGNTEAFF.